This TCR beta chain was obtained from a study of blood T cell repertoires in COVID-19. J lost 2 bases, V lost 4 bases, and 6 bases had no gene match. Germline CDR1 MNHEY, CDR2 SVGAGI. The CDR3 sequence is 16 residues long. The method was immunoSEQ multiplex PCR; TCRdb's version includes in-frame clones alone and lacks a portion of them. This sample yields 220,000 or so clones, of which approximately 84% are seen a single time; about 1.9% belongs to the top ten. Material: peripheral blood. This sequence joins TRBV6-5 and TRBJ1-3; 9 nucleotides align to TRBD1. This TCR came from a woman older than 75 with acute or convalescent COVID-19. The CDR3 loop reads CASSFLGTGTGNTIYF. CDR3 bases: TGTGCCAGCAGTTTCCTGGGGACAGGGACTGGAAACACCATATATTTT.